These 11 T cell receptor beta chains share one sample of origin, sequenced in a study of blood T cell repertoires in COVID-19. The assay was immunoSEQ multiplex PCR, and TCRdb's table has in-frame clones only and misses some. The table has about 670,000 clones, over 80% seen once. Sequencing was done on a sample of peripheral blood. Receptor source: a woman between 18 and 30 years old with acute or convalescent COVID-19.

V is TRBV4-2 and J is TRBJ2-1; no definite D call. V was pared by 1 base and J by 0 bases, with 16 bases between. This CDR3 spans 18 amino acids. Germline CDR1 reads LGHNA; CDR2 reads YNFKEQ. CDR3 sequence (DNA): TGTGCCAGCAGCCAAGGATTAACGACTGCAAGCTCCTACAATGAGCAGTTCTTC. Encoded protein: CASSQGLTTASSYNEQFF.

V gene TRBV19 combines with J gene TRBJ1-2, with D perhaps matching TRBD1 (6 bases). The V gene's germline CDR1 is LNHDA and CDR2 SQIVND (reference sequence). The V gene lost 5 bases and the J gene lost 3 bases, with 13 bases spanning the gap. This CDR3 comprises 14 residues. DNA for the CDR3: TGTGCCAGTAGTCCTACAGGGCAGTACTATGGCTACACCTTC. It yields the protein CASSPTGQYYGYTF.

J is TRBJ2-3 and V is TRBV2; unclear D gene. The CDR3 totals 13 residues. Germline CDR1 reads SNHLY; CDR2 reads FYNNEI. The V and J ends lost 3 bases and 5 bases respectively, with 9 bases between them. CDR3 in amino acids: CASSDIAVDTQYF. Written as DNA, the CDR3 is TGTGCCAGCAGTGATATCGCGGTAGATACGCAGTATTTT.

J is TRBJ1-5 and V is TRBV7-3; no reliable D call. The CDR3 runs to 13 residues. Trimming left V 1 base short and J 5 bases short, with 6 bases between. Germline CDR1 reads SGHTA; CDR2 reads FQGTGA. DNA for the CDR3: TGTGCCAGCAGCTTAAGTCGGGATCAGCCCCAGCATTTT. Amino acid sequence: CASSLSRDQPQHF. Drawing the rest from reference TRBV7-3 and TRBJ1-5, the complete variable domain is GAGVSQTPSNKVTEKGKYVELRCDPISGHTALYWYRQSLGQGPEFLIYFQGTGAADDSGLPNDRFFAVRPEGSVSTLKIQRTERGDSAVYLCASSLSRDQPQHFGDGTRLSIL.

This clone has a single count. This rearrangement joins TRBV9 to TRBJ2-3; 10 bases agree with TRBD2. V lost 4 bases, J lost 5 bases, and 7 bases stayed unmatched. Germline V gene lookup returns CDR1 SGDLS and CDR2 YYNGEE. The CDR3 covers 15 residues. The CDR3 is CASSSLAGVGDTQYF. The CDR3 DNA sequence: TGTGCCAGCAGCTCCCTAGCGGGGGTGGGAGATACGCAGTATTTT.

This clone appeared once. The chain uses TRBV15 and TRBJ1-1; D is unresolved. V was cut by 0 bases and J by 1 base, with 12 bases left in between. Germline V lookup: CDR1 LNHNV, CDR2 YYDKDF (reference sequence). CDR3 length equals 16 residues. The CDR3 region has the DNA TGTGCCACCAGCAGAGATAGTGTACGGGAGAACACTGAAGCTTTCTTT. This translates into CATSRDSVRENTEAFF. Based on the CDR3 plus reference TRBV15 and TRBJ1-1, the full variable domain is DAMVIQNPRYQVTQFGKPVTLSCSQTLNHNVMYWYQQKSSQAPKLLFHYYDKDFNNEADTPDNFQSRRPNTSFCFLDIRSPGLGDTAMYLCATSRDSVRENTEAFFGQGTRLTVV.

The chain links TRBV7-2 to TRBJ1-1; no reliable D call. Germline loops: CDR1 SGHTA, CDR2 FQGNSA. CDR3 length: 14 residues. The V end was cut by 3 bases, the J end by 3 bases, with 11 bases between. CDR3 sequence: CASSLDARDTEAFF. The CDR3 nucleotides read TGTGCCAGCAGCTTGGACGCGCGGGACACTGAAGCTTTCTTT.

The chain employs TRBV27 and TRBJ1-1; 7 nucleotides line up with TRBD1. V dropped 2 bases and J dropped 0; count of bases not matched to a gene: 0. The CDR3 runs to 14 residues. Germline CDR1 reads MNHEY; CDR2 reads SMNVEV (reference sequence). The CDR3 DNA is TGTGCCAGCAGTTTAGGACAGGTGAACACTGAAGCTTTCTTT. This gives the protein CASSLGQVNTEAFF.

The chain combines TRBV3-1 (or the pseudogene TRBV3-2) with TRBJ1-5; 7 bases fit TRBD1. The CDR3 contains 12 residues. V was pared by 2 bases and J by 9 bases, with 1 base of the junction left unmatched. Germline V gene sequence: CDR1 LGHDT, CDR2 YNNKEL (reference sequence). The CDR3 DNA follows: TGTGCCAGCAGCCAACAGGGGGGGCCCCAGCATTTT. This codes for CASSQQGGPQHF.

The CDR3 DNA sequence: TGCAGCGTCTCCCCTACAGGTGAAGCTTTCTTT. As protein: CSVSPTGEAFF. This sequence joins TRBV29-1 and TRBJ1-1, with D tentatively TRBD1 (5 bases). The length of the CDR3 is 11 residues. The germline V gene has CDR1 SQVTM and CDR2 ANQGSEA. V lost 6 bases to trimming and J lost 7 bases, with 12 bases between them.

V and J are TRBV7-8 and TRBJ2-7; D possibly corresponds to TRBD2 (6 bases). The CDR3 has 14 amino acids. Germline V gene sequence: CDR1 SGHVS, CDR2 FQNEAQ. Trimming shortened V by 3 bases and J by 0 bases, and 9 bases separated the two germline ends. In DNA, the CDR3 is TGTGCCAGCAGCTTTGCGGGGAGCTCCTACGAGCAGTACTTC. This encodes CASSFAGSSYEQYF.